This T cell receptor beta chain was observed in a study of blood T cell repertoires in COVID-19. The V end lost 2 bases, the J end lost 8 bases, and 9 bases lay between the germline ends. This CDR3 has 12 amino acids. Germline-derived CDR1 and CDR2 are MNHEY and SVGEGT. As processed by the authors: Amplifying reference gene primers gave estimates of nucleated cell counts. The assay was immunoSEQ multiplex PCR, and TCRdb's table has in-frame clones only and misses some. For V, J and clone size, that table is used; D and trimming come from the DNA. The profile shows more than 350,000 clones, 80% to 90% of them singletons.

This receptor was identified in a man aged 18 to 30 who had recovered from COVID-19. This chain uses TRBV6-2 or TRBV6-3 with TRBJ1-1; no clear D gene. The specimen was PBMCs or T cells enriched from blood (not recorded which). The CDR3 sequence is CASSYQKREAFF. The CDR3 nucleotides read TGTGCCAGCAGTTACCAAAAGCGGGAAGCTTTCTTT.